A single sample gave rise to the 11 T cell receptor beta chains below, sequenced in a study of T cell repertoires in cytomegalovirus infection. TCRdb re-analysed the reads in MiXCR, keeping a single row per CDR3 protein. Among more than 500,000 distinct CDR3 sequences listed, 16% were seen once. Sample: CD8+ T cells from PBMCs. Every receptor here comes from a human donor in good health (CMV status not recorded). Some clones in this sample may be carry-over from other donors' samples.

There are a few counts of this clonotype. The chain is built from TRBV7-9 and TRBJ2-1, with TRBD2 matching 12 bases. The CDR3 loop spans 19 amino acids. Losses at the gene ends were 1 base for V and 9 bases for J; bases not matched to a gene: 16. Germline V lookup: CDR1 SEHNR, CDR2 FQNEAQ (reference sequence). CDR3 amino acids: CASSLVNVLTSGSGGEQFF. The CDR3, as DNA: TGTGCCAGCAGCTTAGTGAACGTCTTGACTAGCGGGAGCGGGGGTGAGCAGTTCTTC. Variable domain in full (rest from reference TRBV7-9 and TRBJ2-1): DTGVSQNPRHKITKRGQNVTFRCDPISEHNRLYWYRQTLGQGPEFLTYFQNEAQLEKSRLLSDRFSAERPKGSFSTLEIQRTEQGDSAMYLCASSLVNVLTSGSGGEQFFGPGTRLTVL.

This clonotype was detected ten times or more. This chain joins TRBV4-2 and TRBJ2-2; D is uncertain. Germline V gives CDR1 LGHNA, CDR2 YNFKEQ. Trimming pared 4 bases from V and 1 base from J, leaving 13 bases between. The CDR3 consists of 16 residues. Here the CDR3 reads CASSPVVEENTGELFF. CDR3 sequence (DNA): TGTGCCAGCAGCCCTGTTGTCGAGGAGAACACCGGGGAGCTGTTTTTT.

The J gene is TRBJ2-6, the V gene TRBV9; D is undetermined. The length of the CDR3 is 15 residues. Germline V lookup: CDR1 SGDLS, CDR2 YYNGEE. Trimming took off 4 bases at V and 0 bases at J, with 8 bases between the two ends. In DNA form, the CDR3 reads TGTGCCAGCAGCCACCGAGGCTCTGGGGCCAACGTCCTGACTTTC. This translates into CASSHRGSGANVLTF.

This clonotype was observed at least ten times. This sequence joins TRBV7-9 and TRBJ2-4; no definite D call. The germline CDR1 and CDR2 sequences are SEHNR and FQNEAQ (reference sequence). The V and J ends lost 4 bases and 0 bases respectively, with 7 bases between them. This CDR3 spans 14 amino acids. CDR3 bases: TGTGCCAGCAGCTCGACGCTAGCCAAAAACATTCAGTACTTC. Amino acids: CASSSTLAKNIQYF.

This clonotype was found a few times. The rearrangement joins TRBV19 to TRBJ2-1; 7 bases align to TRBD2. Germline V CDR1 and CDR2: LNHDA, SQIVND (reference sequence). The ends lost 1 base at V and 7 bases at J; junction bases unmatched: 4. The CDR3 consists of 14 residues. The CDR3 spells CASSIGWTSNEQFF. In DNA form, the CDR3 reads TGTGCCAGTAGTATAGGTTGGACTAGTAATGAGCAGTTCTTC. Supplemented by reference TRBV19 and TRBJ2-1, the full variable domain reads DGGITQSPKYLFRKEGQNVTLSCEQNLNHDAMYWYRQDPGQGLRLIYYSQIVNDFQKGDIAEGYSVSREKKESFPLTVTSAQKNPTAFYLCASSIGWTSNEQFFGPGTRLTVL.

The chain is built from TRBV11-2 and TRBJ1-3; D might be TRBD1 (6 bases). The V and J ends lost 5 bases and 0 bases respectively, with 17 bases between them. Germline CDR1 is SGHAT and CDR2 is FQNNGV. CDR3 size: 17 residues. The CDR3 loop reads CASSPRYDRPSGNTIYF. The CDR3 coding sequence is TGTGCCAGCAGCCCAAGATATGACAGGCCCTCTGGAAACACCATATATTTT. The full variable domain, in which reference TRBV11-2 and TRBJ1-3 provide the parts outside the CDR3, is EAGVAQSPRYKIIEKRQSVAFWCNPISGHATLYWYQQILGQGPKLLIQFQNNGVVDDSQLPKDRFSAERLKGVDSTLKIQPAKLEDSAVYLCASSPRYDRPSGNTIYFGEGSWLTVV.

This clonotype occurred many times. This chain uses TRBV5-5 with TRBJ2-1; D not resolved. Trimming pared 3 bases from V and 7 bases from J, leaving 8 bases between. This CDR3 has 12 residues. Per germline, CDR1 SGHKS and CDR2 YYEKEE (reference sequence). The CDR3 coding sequence is TGTGCCAGCAGCTCCAGAGCAAATGAGCAGTTCTTC. This gives the protein CASSSRANEQFF.

This clonotype was counted at least ten times. The chain joins TRBV7-9 to TRBJ2-7; tentative D call: TRBD2 (6 bases). Per germline, CDR1 SEHNR and CDR2 FQNEAQ (reference sequence). The CDR3 has 12 residues. V lost 4 bases to trimming and J lost 4 bases, with 8 bases between them. In DNA form, the CDR3 reads TGTGCCAGCAGCTCGGGGGTATACGAGCAGTACTTC. It encodes CASSSGVYEQYF.

This clonotype has ten or more counts. The chain carries TRBV2 and TRBJ1-4; 11 bases map to TRBD1. Germline lookup yields CDR1 SNHLY and CDR2 FYNNEI. V lost 2 bases, J lost 3 bases, and 5 bases stayed unmatched. The CDR3 extends over 17 amino acids. DNA of the CDR3: TGTGCCAGCAGTGAAAGGGACAGGGGGAGAGCTAATGAAAAACTGTTTTTT. Protein sequence: CASSERDRGRANEKLFF.

This clonotype was found many times. This chain connects TRBV7-9 to TRBJ1-1, with D perhaps matching TRBD1 (5 bases). Looked up from germline, CDR1 is SEHNR and CDR2 is FQNEAQ (reference sequence). The CDR3 length is 13 residues. V shed 5 bases and J shed 6 bases, with 13 bases lying between them. In DNA form, the CDR3 reads TGTGCCAGCAGCAAGGGACTGACGGCTGAAGCTTTCTTT. Translation gives CASSKGLTAEAFF.

This clonotype was detected only a few times. CDR3 region: CASSFRLNEQFF. CDR3 DNA: TGTGCCAGCAGCTTCCGACTGAATGAGCAGTTCTTC. V and J are TRBV9 and TRBJ2-1; D call uncertain. Germline V gene data show CDR1 as SGDLS and CDR2 as YYNGEE. Trimming removed 4 bases from V and 7 bases from J, with 9 bases in between. This CDR3 spans 12 amino acids.